This TCR beta chain was recovered during a study of blood T cell repertoires in COVID-19 (dated by TCRdb to the early 2020s). Turning to the overall study: Collaborator samples came from the United States, Italy and Spain and covered acute and convalescent phases of COVID-19. The prospective study material was composed of cDNA or gDNA derived from T cells, B-cell-depleted T cells, or PBMCs. Deeply sampled blood TCRbeta repertoires from subjects exposed to, actively infected with, or recovered from COVID-19 were included in the dataset. The repertoires were released in a freely available public database meant as a resource for research on the immune response to SARS-CoV-2. Samples came from the ongoing ImmuneRACE study (first 160 participants) plus 1,254 subjects from 6 global collaborators. Sample metadata almost always included a de-identified subject ID, COVID-19 status, age in years and sex. Where HLA class I and class II types were available, the types were taken from metadata supplied by the sample provider, not from assay-based typing.

The immunoSEQ Assay, a bias-controlled multiplex PCR, was used to amplify TCRbeta CDR3 regions from genomic DNA. The paper's data handling went like this. Nucleated cell counts per sample were estimated from amplification of reference gene primers within the assay. Sequence reads were collapsed and filtered to measure the absolute abundance of every unique TCRbeta CDR3 rearrangement. Productive Simpson clonality was computed per sample as the square root of Simpson's diversity index over productive rearrangements. TCRdb took this table from immuneACCESS and kept in-frame rearrangements with V and J called. Such tables lack part of the clones; where checked against another copy, unresolved V genes explain under half of the gap, and the rest is unexplained. V and J calls and clone size are given by that table; D and trimming were obtained from the DNA. This sample has over 200,000 clones in its table, and 80% to 90% of those were observed once. 15% to 18% of the sample belongs to the ten largest clones.

CDR1 is given as SGHNT and CDR2 as YYREEE, both from the germline V gene (reference sequence). Trimming costs V 0 bases and J 0 bases, and their ends lie 7 bases apart. Counted from cysteine to phenylalanine, this CDR3 has 15 amino acids. Of all the DNA, just the CDR3 is kept, 45 bases in frame from base 1. What the authors observed across the whole study: The quantity of clinical and demographic metadata differed by source and by participant and was supplied without curation.

In the prospective study, participants were about 18 to 95 years old, resided in around 25 geographic areas of the United States, and were enrolled through a virtual design. To assign participants to cohorts, the prospective study relied on clinical history that participants themselves reported in a screening survey and a study questionnaire. Recovered participants in ImmuneRACE Cohort 3 were defined as having two consecutive negative NP/OP PCR tests, clearance from a healthcare professional, or resolution of symptoms. In the prospective study, mobile phlebotomists collected whole blood, serum and a nasopharyngeal or oropharyngeal swab from each participant. Additional blood draws and questionnaires over an approximately two-month period could optionally be provided by prospective study participants. Before DNA extraction, prospective study blood samples were shipped either frozen or at room temperature.

A note on this clone: The antigen it binds to is not known. Base qualities are not at hand, and no much larger clone is one base apart.

Sequencing was done on a sample of PBMCs or T cells enriched from blood (not recorded which). The chain couples TRBV5-4 to TRBJ2-1; TRBD1 could be the D gene, as 5 bases match. The source is a man aged 18 to 30 who had recovered from COVID-19. At the DNA level, the sequence is TGTGCCAGCAGCTTGGAGGGGAACTCCTACAATGAGCAGTTCTTC. This encodes CASSLEGNSYNEQFF.